The present entry profiles one T cell receptor beta chain with its context. No antigen is known for it. This sequence may be a read error, since a much larger clone differs from it by one base. Germline V CDR1 and CDR2: DFQATT, SNEGSKA (reference sequence). The CDR3 contains 14 residues. The J segment lost 7 bases and the V segment lost 4 bases, leaving 8 bases of the junction unmatched. The library came from three nested PCR rounds adapted from ARM-PCR protocols. MiXCR, applied by TCRdb to the multiplex PCR reads, yields one record per CDR3 protein. The sample consists of about 110,000 distinct CDR3 sequences, about 61% of them appearing once. This sample is part of a study of tumor and adjacent non-tumor tissue in lung cancer. Study in general: Samples averaged about 4.17 million productive TCRbeta reads each.

RNA was extracted from bulk tissue without any cell sorting. Distant lung tissue was collected more than 3 cm away from the tumor edge. Study results and caveats: Compared with tumor, normal lung showed significantly lower TCR diversity. Shorter survival was associated with higher TCR diversity in tumors. In normal lung, the top 100 clones were significantly more dominant than in tumor.

The TCR was taken from a man aged 55 to 70 with non-small cell lung cancer. The V and J genes are TRBV20-1 and TRBJ2-1, with 9 nucleotides matching TRBD2. The source material was distant non-tumor lung tissue. The CDR3: CSATNSGSRNEQFF. The CDR3 DNA reads as TGCAGTGCTACGAATAGCGGGAGTAGAAATGAGCAGTTCTTC.